This T cell receptor beta chain was recovered during a study of blood T cell repertoires in COVID-19. Study-level background: Specimens from acute and convalescent COVID-19 originated in the United States, Italy and Spain. The analysed material was cDNA or gDNA that came from T cells, B-cell-depleted T cells, or PBMCs.

Methods used by the authors: Amplification with reference gene primers provided the estimates of nucleated cell counts. Sequencing used immunoSEQ multiplex PCR; TCRdb keeps in-frame clones, though not all of them. The V and J calls and clone size were taken over from that table, and D and trimming were inferred from the DNA. The data show roughly 59,000 clones, roughly 80% seen once. V lost 2 bases to trimming and J lost 10 bases, with 12 bases between them. CDR1 is ENHRY and CDR2 is SYGVKD in the germline V gene. CDR3 length: 13 residues. The receptor was derived from an older man with acute or convalescent COVID-19. Material for sequencing was peripheral blood. The chain recombines TRBV10-3 with TRBJ2-1; no clear D gene. CDR3 residues: CAISEALSREQFF. DNA for the CDR3: TGTGCCATCAGTGAGGCACTTTCACGGGAGCAGTTCTTC.